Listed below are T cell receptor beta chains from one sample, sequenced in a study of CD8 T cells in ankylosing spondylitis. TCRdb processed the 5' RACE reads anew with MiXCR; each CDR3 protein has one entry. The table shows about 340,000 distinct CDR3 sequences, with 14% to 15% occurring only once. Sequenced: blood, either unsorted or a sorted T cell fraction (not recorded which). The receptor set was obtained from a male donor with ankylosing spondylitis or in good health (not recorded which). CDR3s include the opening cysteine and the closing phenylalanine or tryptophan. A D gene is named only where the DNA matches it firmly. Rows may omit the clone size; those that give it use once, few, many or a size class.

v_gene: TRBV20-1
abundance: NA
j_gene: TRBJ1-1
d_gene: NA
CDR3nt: TGCAGTGCTGGTGTTGTCACTGAAGCTTTCTTT
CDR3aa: CSAGVVTEAFF

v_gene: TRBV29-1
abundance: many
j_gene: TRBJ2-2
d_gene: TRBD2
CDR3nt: TGCAGCGTGACACAGGGGACTAGCGGGAGTGCTCGTCCCGGGACCGGGGAGCTGTTTTTT
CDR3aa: CSVTQGTSGSARPGTGELFF

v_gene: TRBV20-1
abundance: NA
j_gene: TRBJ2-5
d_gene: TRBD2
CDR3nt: TGCAGTGCACGGACTAGCGGGTTTTCAGAGACCCAGTACTTC
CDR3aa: CSARTSGFSETQYF

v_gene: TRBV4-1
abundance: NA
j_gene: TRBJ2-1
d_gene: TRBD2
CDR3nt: TGCGCCAGCAGCCAATTCAGGGTAGCGGGGGAGCAGTTCTTC
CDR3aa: CASSQFRVAGEQFF

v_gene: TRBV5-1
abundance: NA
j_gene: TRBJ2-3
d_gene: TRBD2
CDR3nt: TGCGCCAGCAGCTTGGGAAATGCCGGGACTAGCGGGAGAGATACGCAGTATTTT
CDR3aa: CASSLGNAGTSGRDTQYF

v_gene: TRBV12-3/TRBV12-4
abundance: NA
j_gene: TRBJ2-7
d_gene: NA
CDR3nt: TGTGCCAGCAGTTTAAGCACAGGGCCAGAGCAGTACTTC
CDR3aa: CASSLSTGPEQYF

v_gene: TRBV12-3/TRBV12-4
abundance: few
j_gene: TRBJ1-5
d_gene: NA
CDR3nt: TGTGCCAGCAGTTTATTAGGAGGGGGGCAGGGGCAGCCCCAGCATTTT
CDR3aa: CASSLLGGGQGQPQHF

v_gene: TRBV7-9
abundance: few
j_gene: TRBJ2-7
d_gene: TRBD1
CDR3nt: TGTGCCAGCAGCTTTTTAGGGGGCGGCTACGAGCAGTACTTC
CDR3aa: CASSFLGGGYEQYF

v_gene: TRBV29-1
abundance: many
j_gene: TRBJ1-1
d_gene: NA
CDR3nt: TGCAGCGTTGAAGAATCCGGAAAAGGGGTAGCTTTCTTT
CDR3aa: CSVEESGKGVAFF

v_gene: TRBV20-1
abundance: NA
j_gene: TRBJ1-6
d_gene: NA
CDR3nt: TGCAGTGCCTTCTCCTCCCGTACAGGAGGAGATAATTCACCCCTCCACTTT
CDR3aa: CSAFSSRTGGDNSPLHF

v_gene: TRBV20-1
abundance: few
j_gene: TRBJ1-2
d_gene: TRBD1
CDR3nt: TGCAGTGCATTCCACGGGACAGGGGGCGAAGGCTACACCTTC
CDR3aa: CSAFHGTGGEGYTF

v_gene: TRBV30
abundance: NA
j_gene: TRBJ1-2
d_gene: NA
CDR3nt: TGTGCCTGGAGTCCTCCCTTGAGGGCTGAAGGCTACACCTTC
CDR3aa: CAWSPPLRAEGYTF

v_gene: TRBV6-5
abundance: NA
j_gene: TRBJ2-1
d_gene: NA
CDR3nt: TGTGCCAGCAGTTCTGGCAGGGGACTCTACAATGAGCAGTTCTTC
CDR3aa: CASSSGRGLYNEQFF

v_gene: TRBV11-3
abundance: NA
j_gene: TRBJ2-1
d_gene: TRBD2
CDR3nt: TGTGCCAGCAGCTTAGATAGGATAGCGGGGGGGAAGAATGAGCAGTTCTTC
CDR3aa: CASSLDRIAGGKNEQFF

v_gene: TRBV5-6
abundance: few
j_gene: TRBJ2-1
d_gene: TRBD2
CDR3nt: TGTGCCAGCGTAGGACTAGCCCGGGAGATATCCTACAATGAGCAGTTCTTC
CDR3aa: CASVGLAREISYNEQFF

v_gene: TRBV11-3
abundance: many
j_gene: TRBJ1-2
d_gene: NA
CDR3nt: TGTGCCAGCAGCTTACTCTCCGGTGGCTACACCTTC
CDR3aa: CASSLLSGGYTF

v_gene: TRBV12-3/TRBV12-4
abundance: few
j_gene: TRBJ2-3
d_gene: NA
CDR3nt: TGTGCCAGCAGTCCCGTCAGGGGCCCCCGAGATACGCAGTATTTT
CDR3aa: CASSPVRGPRDTQYF

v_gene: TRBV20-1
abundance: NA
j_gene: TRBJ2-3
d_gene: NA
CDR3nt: TGCAGTGCTAGAAATTTCCAGGGGACGGATACGCAGTATTTT
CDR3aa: CSARNFQGTDTQYF

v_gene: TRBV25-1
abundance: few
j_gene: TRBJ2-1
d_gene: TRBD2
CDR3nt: TGTGCCAGCAGTCCCTCACTAGCGGGAGGCTACAATGAGCAGTTCTTC
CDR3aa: CASSPSLAGGYNEQFF

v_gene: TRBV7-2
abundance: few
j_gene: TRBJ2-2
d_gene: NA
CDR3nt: TGTGCCAGCAGCTTAGGCACTAGTAGGACCGGGGAGCTGTTTTTT
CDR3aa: CASSLGTSRTGELFF

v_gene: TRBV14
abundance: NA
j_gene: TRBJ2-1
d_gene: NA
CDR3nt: TGTGCCAGCAGCCAGAGCACAGGGTACAATGAGCAGTTCTTC
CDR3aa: CASSQSTGYNEQFF

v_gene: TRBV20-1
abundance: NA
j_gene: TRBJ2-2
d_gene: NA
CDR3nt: TGCAGTGCTAGAGATCCCCGTAGCGGGAACACCGGGGAGCTGTTTTTT
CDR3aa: CSARDPRSGNTGELFF

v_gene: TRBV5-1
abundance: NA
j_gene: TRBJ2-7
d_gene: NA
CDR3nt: TGCGCCAGCAGCCCCCGGGCTGGCGGGATACAACTAGCCTACGAGCAGTACTTC
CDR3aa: CASSPRAGGIQLAYEQYF

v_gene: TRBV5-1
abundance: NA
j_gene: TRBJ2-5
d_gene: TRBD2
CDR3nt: TGCGCCAGCAGCTCGCTAGCGGTCCAAGAGACCCAGTACTTC
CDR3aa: CASSSLAVQETQYF

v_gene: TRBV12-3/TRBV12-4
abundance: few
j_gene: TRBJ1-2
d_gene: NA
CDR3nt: TGTGCCAGCAGCCCGATAAGGGGGAGTGGCTACACCTTC
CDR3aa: CASSPIRGSGYTF

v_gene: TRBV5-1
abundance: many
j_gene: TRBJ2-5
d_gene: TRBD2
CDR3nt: TGCGCCAGCAGCTTGGCCGTGGTAGCGGGAATGGAGACCCAGTACTTC
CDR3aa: CASSLAVVAGMETQYF

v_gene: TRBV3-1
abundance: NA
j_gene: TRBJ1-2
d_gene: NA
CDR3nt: TGTGCCAGCAGCCCCACGGGGGCCGCAGGCTACACCTTC
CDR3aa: CASSPTGAAGYTF

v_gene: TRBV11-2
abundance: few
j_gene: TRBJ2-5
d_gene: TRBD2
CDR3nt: TGTGCCAGCAGCTTTCGGGGGGGGGCCCAAGAGACCCAGTACTTC
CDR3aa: CASSFRGGAQETQYF

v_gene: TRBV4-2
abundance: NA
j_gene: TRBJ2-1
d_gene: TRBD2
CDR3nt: TGTGCCAGCAGCCAAGGCGGGACTAGCGGGGAGGACCGGCATGGGAGTGAGCAGTTCTTC
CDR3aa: CASSQGGTSGEDRHGSEQFF

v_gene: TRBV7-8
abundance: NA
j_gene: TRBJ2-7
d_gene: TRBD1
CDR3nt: TGTGCCAGCAGCAATCGGACAGGGGACTCCGAGCAGTACTTC
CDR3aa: CASSNRTGDSEQYF

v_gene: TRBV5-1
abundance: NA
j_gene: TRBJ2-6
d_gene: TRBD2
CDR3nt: TGCGCCAGCAGCTTGGAAGCGGGGGCGCAAGGGGCCAACGTCCTGACTTTC
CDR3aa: CASSLEAGAQGANVLTF

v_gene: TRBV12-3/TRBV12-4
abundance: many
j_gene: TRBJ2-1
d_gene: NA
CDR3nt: TGTGCCAGCAGTTTAGAGGAGGGGGCTAGCTCCTACAATGAGCAGTTCTTC
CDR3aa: CASSLEEGASSYNEQFF

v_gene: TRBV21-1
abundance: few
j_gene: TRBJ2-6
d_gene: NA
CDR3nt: TGTGCCAGCAGCAAAGCGTGCGTCCTGACTTTC
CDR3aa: CASSKACVLTF

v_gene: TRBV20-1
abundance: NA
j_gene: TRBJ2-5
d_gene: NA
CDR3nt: TGCAGTGCTAGCCCGGGATTCCTTTACCAAGAGACCCAGTACTTC
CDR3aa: CSASPGFLYQETQYF

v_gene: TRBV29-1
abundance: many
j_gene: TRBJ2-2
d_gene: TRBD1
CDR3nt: TGCAGCGTCCTACAGGGGTTCGGGGAGCTGTTTTTT
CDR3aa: CSVLQGFGELFF

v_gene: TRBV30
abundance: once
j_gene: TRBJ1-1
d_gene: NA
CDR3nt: TGTGCCTGGAGTTTAGACACTGAAGCTTTCTTT
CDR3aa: CAWSLDTEAFF

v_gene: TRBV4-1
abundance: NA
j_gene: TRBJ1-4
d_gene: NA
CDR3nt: TGCGCCAGCAGCCAAGCGAGGGGAGCCACTAATGAAAAACTGTTTTTT
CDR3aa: CASSQARGATNEKLFF